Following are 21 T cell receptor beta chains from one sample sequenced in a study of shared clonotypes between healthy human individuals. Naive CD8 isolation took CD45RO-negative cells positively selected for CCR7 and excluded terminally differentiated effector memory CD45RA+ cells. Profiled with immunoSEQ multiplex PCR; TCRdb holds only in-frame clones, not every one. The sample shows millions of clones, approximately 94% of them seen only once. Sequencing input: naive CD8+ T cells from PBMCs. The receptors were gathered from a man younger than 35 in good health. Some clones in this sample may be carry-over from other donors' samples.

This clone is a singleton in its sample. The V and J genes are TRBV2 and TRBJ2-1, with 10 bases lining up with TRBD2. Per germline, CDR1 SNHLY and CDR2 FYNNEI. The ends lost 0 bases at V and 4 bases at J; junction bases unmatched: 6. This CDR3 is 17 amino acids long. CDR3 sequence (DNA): TGTGCCAGCAGTGAAGCGCTTCTACTAGCGGGGTACAATGAGCAGTTCTTC. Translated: CASSEALLLAGYNEQFF.

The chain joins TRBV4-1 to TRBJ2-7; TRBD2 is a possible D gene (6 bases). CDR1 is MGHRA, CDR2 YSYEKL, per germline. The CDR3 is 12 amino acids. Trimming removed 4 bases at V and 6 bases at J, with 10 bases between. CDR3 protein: CASSLMGGEQYF. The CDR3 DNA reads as TGCGCCAGCAGCCTAATGGGGGGCGAGCAGTACTTC.

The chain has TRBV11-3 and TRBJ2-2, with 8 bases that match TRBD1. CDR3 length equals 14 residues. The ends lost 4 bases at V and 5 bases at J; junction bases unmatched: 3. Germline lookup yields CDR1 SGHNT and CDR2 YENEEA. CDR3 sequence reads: CASSYRTGTGELFF. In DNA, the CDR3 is TGTGCCAGCAGCTATCGGACAGGGACCGGGGAGCTGTTTTTT.

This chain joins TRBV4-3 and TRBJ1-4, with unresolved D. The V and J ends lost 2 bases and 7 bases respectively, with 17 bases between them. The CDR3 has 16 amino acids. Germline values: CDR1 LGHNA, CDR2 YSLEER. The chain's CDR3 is CASSQFRRGPGEKLFF. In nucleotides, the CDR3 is TGCGCCAGCAGCCAATTCCGGAGAGGGCCCGGTGAAAAACTGTTTTTT.

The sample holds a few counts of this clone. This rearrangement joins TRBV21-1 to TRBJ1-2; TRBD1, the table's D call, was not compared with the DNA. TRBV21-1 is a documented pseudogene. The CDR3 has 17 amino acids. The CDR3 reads CASSPPRGQGAGDGYTF. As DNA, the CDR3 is TGTGCCAGCAGCCCTCCTAGGGGACAGGGGGCAGGGGATGGCTACACCTTC.

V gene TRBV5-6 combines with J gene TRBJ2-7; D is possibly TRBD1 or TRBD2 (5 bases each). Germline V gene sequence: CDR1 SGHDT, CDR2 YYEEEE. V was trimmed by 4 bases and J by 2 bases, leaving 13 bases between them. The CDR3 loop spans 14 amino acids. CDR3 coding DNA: TGTGCCAGCAGCAGCCCGGGGCTCGCCTACGAGCAGTACTTC. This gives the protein CASSSPGLAYEQYF.

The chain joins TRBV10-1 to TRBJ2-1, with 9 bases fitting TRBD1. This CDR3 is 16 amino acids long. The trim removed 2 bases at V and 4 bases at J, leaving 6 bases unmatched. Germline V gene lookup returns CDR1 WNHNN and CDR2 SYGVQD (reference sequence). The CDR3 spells CASSELPGQGYNEQFF. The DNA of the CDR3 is TGCGCCAGCAGTGAGCTACCGGGACAGGGATACAATGAGCAGTTCTTC.

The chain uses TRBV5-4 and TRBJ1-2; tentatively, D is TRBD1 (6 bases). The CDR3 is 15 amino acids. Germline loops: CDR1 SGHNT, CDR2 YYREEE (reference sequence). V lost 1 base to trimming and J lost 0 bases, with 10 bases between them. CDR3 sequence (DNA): TGTGCCAGCAGCTTGAGGGGGTTACCTAACTATGGCTACACCTTC. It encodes CASSLRGLPNYGYTF.

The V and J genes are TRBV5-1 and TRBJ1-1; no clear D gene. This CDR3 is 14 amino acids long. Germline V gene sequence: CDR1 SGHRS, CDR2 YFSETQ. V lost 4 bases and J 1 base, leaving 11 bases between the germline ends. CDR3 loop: CASSLRTRNTEAFF. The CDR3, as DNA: TGCGCCAGCAGCCTCCGAACACGGAACACTGAAGCTTTCTTT.

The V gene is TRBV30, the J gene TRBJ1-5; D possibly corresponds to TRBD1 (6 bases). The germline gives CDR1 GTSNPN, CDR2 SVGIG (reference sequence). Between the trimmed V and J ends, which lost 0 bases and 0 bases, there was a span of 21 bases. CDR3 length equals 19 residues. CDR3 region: CAWSVQGGREMDSNQPQHF. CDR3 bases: TGTGCCTGGAGTGTACAAGGGGGGCGAGAAATGGATAGCAATCAGCCCCAGCATTTT.

The CDR3 DNA is TGTGCCAGCAGTTTACTGGGCTATGAGCAGTTCTTC. This sequence encodes CASSLLGYEQFF. The chain uses TRBV28 and TRBJ2-1; D is unresolved. There are 12 residues in the CDR3. V lost 2 bases and J lost 8, with 7 bases in between. Germline-derived CDR1 and CDR2 are MDHEN and SYDVKM.

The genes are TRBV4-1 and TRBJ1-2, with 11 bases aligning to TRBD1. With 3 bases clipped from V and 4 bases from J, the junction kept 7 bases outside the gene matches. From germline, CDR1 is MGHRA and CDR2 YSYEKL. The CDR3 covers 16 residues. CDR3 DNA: TGCGCCAGCAGCCAGTTCGGGACAGGGGGTGGCTATGGCTACACCTTC. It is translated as CASSQFGTGGGYGYTF.

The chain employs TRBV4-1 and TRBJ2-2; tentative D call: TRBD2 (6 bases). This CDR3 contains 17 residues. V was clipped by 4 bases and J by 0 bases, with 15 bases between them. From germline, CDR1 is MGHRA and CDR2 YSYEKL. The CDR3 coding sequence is TGCGCCAGCAGCCGCGTCCGAGGGACTTCGAACACCGGGGAGCTGTTTTTT. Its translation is CASSRVRGTSNTGELFF.

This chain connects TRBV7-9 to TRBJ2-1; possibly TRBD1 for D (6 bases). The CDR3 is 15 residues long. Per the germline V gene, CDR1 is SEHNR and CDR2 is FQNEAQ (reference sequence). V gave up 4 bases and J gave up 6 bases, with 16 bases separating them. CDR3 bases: TGTGCCAGCAGCTCGACAGGTTGGGTTACCAATGAGCAGTTCTTC. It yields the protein CASSSTGWVTNEQFF.

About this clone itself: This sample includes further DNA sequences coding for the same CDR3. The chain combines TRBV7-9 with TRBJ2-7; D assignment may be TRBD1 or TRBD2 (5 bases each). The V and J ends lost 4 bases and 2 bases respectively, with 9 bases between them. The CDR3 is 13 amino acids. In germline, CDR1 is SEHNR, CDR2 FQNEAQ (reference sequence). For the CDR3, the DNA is TGTGCCAGCAGCTCGGGGACCCCCTACGAGCAGTACTTC. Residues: CASSSGTPYEQYF.

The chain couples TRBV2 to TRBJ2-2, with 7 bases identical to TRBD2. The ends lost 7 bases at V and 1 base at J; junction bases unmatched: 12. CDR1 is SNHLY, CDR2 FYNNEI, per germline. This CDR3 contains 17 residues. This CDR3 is CASTEAGTGGNTGELFF. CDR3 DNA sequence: TGTGCCAGCACCGAGGCTGGGACGGGAGGGAACACCGGGGAGCTGTTTTTT.

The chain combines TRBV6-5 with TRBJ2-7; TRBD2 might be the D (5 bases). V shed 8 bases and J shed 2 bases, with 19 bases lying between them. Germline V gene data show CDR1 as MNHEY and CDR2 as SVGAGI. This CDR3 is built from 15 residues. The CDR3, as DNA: TGTGCCAGCGCGTCACCCCTAGCCGGAACCTACGAGCAGTACTTC. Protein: CASASPLAGTYEQYF.

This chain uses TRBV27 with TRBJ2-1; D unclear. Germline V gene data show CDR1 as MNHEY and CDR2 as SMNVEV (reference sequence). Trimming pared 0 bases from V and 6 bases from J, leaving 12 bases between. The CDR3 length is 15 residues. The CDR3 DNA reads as TGTGCCAGCAGTTTATCGATGAGTTTCCGCAATGAGCAGTTCTTC. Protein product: CASSLSMSFRNEQFF.

The CDR3 region is CASSLTAGGPANEQFF. DNA for the CDR3: TGTGCCAGCAGCTTAACAGCGGGAGGTCCTGCCAATGAGCAGTTCTTC. The J gene is TRBJ2-1, the V gene TRBV11-2; 9 nucleotides match TRBD2. This CDR3 spans 16 amino acids. With V trimmed by 2 bases and J by 6 bases, 8 bases remained unmatched. Germline CDR1 reads SGHAT; CDR2 reads FQNNGV.

The CDR3 region has the DNA TGTGCCAGCAGCTTCGCAGGGACTAGCGTCTTCCCCTACAATGAGCAGTTCTTC. As protein: CASSFAGTSVFPYNEQFF. The chain carries TRBV7-3 and TRBJ2-1; 10 bases are shared with TRBD2. The germline gives CDR1 SGHTA, CDR2 FQGTGA. CDR3 length: 18 amino acids. With V trimmed by 3 bases and J by 2 bases, 10 bases remained unmatched. The full variable domain, rest sourced from reference TRBV7-3 and TRBJ2-1, is GAGVSQTPSNKVTEKGKYVELRCDPISGHTALYWYRQSLGQGPEFLIYFQGTGAADDSGLPNDRFFAVRPEGSVSTLKIQRTERGDSAVYLCASSFAGTSVFPYNEQFFGPGTRLTVL.

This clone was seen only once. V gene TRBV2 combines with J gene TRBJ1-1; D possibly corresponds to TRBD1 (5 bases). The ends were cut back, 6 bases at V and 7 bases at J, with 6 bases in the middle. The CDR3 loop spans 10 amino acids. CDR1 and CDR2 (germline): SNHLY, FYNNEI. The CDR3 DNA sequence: TGTGCCAGCAGGGGGCTTGAAGCTTTCTTT. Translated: CASRGLEAFF.